This T cell receptor beta chain stems from a study of T-cell memory formation after mild COVID-19. Notes on the study in general: Researchers could not confirm that second-wave clones peaking on day 37 targeted SARS-CoV-2. Mainly CM and EM harbored the contracting CD4+ clones; mainly EMRA harbored the CD8+ ones. Clones that shrank (day 15 to 85) were balanced CD4/CD8, whereas later expanders leaned CD4+.

TCRdb recomputed calls from the 5' RACE reads with MiXCR, one row per CDR3 protein. The data hold about 600,000 distinct CDR3 sequences, with about 22% observed a single time. The ends were cut back, 0 bases at V and 2 bases at J, with 11 bases in the middle. From germline, CDR1 is SGHVS and CDR2 FQNEAQ. This CDR3 region has 15 residues. Only a few counts were recorded for this clonotype. Its antigen is unknown. The V gene is TRBV7-8, the J gene TRBJ2-7; D gene uncertain. The TCR comes from an adult woman who had mild COVID-19 (a few samples of this study predate the infection). Cell type and time point are not known. The sample was PBMCs or a T cell subset sorted from them (not recorded which). CDR3 protein: CASSLADGPAYEQYF. In DNA form, the CDR3 reads TGTGCCAGCAGCTTAGCGGACGGGCCCGCCTACGAGCAGTACTTC.